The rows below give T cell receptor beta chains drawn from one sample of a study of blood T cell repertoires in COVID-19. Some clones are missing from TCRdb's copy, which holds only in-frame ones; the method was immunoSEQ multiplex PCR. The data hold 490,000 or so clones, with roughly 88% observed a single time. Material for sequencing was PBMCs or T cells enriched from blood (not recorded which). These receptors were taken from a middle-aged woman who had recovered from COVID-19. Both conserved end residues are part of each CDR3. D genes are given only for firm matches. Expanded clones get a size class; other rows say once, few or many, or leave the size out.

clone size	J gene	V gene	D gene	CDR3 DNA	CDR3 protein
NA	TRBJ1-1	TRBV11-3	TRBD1	TGTGCCAGCAGCTCGACAGGGGTGAACACTGAAGCTTTCTTT	CASSSTGVNTEAFF
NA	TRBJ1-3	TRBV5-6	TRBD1	TGTGCCAGCAGCTTGGGTCTTGACAGGGGTCTGATCGACACCATATATTTT	CASSLGLDRGLIDTIYF
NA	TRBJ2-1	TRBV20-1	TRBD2	TGCAGTGCTAGTAATACGAGCGGGAGCTCCTACAATGAGCAGTTCTTC	CSASNTSGSSYNEQFF
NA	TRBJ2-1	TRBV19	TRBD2	TGTGCCAGTAGTATTGCTAGCGGGAGTATTAGTGAGCAGTTCTTC	CASSIASGSISEQFF
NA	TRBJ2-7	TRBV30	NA	TGTGCCTGGCTCTCCCCGCTAGGAGAGCAGTACTTC	CAWLSPLGEQYF
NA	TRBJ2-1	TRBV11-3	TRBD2	TGTGCCAGCAGATATCTAACGGGACTAGCGGGAAATGAGCAGTTCTTC	CASRYLTGLAGNEQFF
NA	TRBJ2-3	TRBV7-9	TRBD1	TGTGCCAGCAGTCCAACTACAGGGGGCCCCGACACAGATACGCAGTATTTT	CASSPTTGGPDTDTQYF
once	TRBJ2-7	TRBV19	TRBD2	TGTGCCAGTAGTATGGGGAGGGACGGTACATACTACGAGCAGTACTTC	CASSMGRDGTYYEQYF
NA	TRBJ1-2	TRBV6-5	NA	TGTGCCAGCAGGCTGGAGTATGGCTACACCTTC	CASRLEYGYTF
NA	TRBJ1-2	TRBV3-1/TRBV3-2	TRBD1	TGTGCCAGCAGCCAAGATGGCCACCGGGACAGGGTTGATGGCTACACCTTC	CASSQDGHRDRVDGYTF
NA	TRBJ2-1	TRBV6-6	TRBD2	TGTGCCAGCAGTTTGACTAGCGGGAGGGAGCATGAGCAGTTCTTC	CASSLTSGREHEQFF
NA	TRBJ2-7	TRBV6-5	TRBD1	TGTGCCAGCAGTTACGACAGGGGAACGACCTACGAGCAGTACTTC	CASSYDRGTTYEQYF
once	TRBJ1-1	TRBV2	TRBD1	TGTGCCAGCAGTGTGGGGACAGGTACTGAAGCTTTCTTT	CASSVGTGTEAFF
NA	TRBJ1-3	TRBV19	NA	TGTGCCAGTAGTATAGCGGGGACTGGAAACACCATATATTTT	CASSIAGTGNTIYF
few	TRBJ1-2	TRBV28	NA	TGTGCCAGCAGCCCACAGGGTTTAAGAGGCTACACCTTC	CASSPQGLRGYTF
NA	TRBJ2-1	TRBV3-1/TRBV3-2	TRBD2	TGTGCCAGCAGCCGGACTAGCGGGGGTGAGCAGTTCTTC	CASSRTSGGEQFF
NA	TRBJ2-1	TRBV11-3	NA	TGTGCCAGCAGCTTAGGGGACACCTCCTACAATGAGCAGTTCTTC	CASSLGDTSYNEQFF
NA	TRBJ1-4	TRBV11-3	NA	TGTGCCAGCAGCGAAAACCCGGGTGGGGAAAAACTGTTTTTT	CASSENPGGEKLFF
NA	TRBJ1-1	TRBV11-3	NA	TGTGCCAGCAGCTCCGAACAGAACACTGAAGCTTTCTTT	CASSSEQNTEAFF
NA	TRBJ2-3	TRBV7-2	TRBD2	TGTGCCAGCAGCTACGGACTAGCGGGGAACACAGATACGCAGTATTTT	CASSYGLAGNTDTQYF
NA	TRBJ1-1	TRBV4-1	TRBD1	TGCGCCAGCAGCCACCTTTCGGGGCAGGGGGTCATGAACACTGAAGCTTTCTTT	CASSHLSGQGVMNTEAFF
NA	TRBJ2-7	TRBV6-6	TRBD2	TGTGCCAGCAGTTACTCGAAGCGGGAGTCTGGGCAGTACTTC	CASSYSKRESGQYF
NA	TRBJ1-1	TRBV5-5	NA	TGTGCCAGCAGCGCGCACTTGGGGCGCGGCGACACTGAAGCTTTCTTT	CASSAHLGRGDTEAFF
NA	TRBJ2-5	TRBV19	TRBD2	TGTGCCAGTAGCCCGGGGGGGACATCGGCAAGGGAGACCCAGTACTTC	CASSPGGTSARETQYF